These 5 T cell receptor beta chains originate from one sample sequenced in a study of blood T cell repertoires in COVID-19. Generated by immunoSEQ multiplex PCR, the TCRdb table keeps only in-frame clones and is missing some. Among around 200,000 clones listed, roughly 90% were seen once. Source material: peripheral blood. These receptors came from an older woman with COVID-19, enrolled during active disease.

The chain combines TRBV15 with TRBJ2-1; no firm D call. The CDR3 loop spans 15 amino acids. The V gene's germline CDR1 is LNHNV and CDR2 YYDKDF (reference sequence). The ends were cut back, 0 bases at V and 4 bases at J, with 10 bases in the middle. For the CDR3, the DNA is TGTGCCACCAGCAGAGATCCAGGCCTTTACAATGAGCAGTTCTTC. Its translation is CATSRDPGLYNEQFF.

This chain connects TRBV6-5 to TRBJ2-5; possibly TRBD1 for D (6 bases). The germline V gene encodes CDR1 MNHEY and CDR2 SVGAGI. V gave up 2 bases and J gave up 5 bases, with 15 bases separating them. The CDR3 covers 15 residues. The CDR3 region is CASSYETQGWETQYF. CDR3 nucleotide sequence: TGTGCCAGCAGTTACGAAACACAGGGATGGGAGACCCAGTACTTC.

The chain combines TRBV6-2 or TRBV6-3 with TRBJ1-6, with 7 bases aligning to TRBD1. V shed 3 bases, J shed 1 base, and the junction held 6 bases outside the gene matches. The germline CDR1 and CDR2 sequences are MNHEY and SVGEGT. The CDR3 length is 17 residues. CDR3 nucleotide sequence: TGTGCCAGCAGTTATTCTGACAGGGTGTCCTATAATTCACCCCTCCACTTT. Residues: CASSYSDRVSYNSPLHF.

V usage is TRBV6-5 and J usage is TRBJ1-5; D unclear. There are 12 residues in the CDR3. Germline CDR1 MNHEY, CDR2 SVGAGI. The V end was cut by 4 bases, the J end by 5 bases, with 6 bases between. CDR3 residues: CASSSGDQPQHF. In DNA form, the CDR3 reads TGTGCCAGCAGTTCCGGAGATCAGCCCCAGCATTTT.

The chain carries TRBV9 and TRBJ1-2; perhaps TRBD1 as D (5 bases). Germline V gives CDR1 SGDLS, CDR2 YYNGEE. The CDR3 runs to 15 residues. V lost 0 bases and J 3 bases, leaving 12 bases between the germline ends. The CDR3, as DNA: TGTGCCAGCAGCGTAGATGGGGGGGTAGACTATGGCTACACCTTC. Amino acids: CASSVDGGVDYGYTF.